The next 27 T cell receptor beta chains were all read from a single sample in a study of blood T cells in healthy people across ages. Combining a sample-barcoded 5' primer with a J-beta primer mix, a second PCR ran for roughly 7 to 12 cycles. TCRdb re-derived calls from the 5' RACE reads in MiXCR, one entry per CDR3 protein. The data show about 1,500,000 distinct CDR3 sequences, 35% to 45% seen once. Sequenced: blood. The receptors were sampled from a woman aged 18-30 years in good health.

The genes are TRBV18 and TRBJ2-3, with 7 bases fitting TRBD1. V gave up 7 bases and J gave up 2 bases; unmatched junction bases: 21. The CDR3 length is 19 residues. Germline V gives CDR1 KGHSH, CDR2 LQKENI. The CDR3 here is CASFKGQQGPLTLTDTQYF. CDR3 in DNA: TGTGCCAGCTTCAAGGGGCAACAGGGGCCCTTGACCCTCACAGATACGCAGTATTTT.

The V gene is TRBV6-6, the J gene TRBJ1-6; TRBD1 matches 7 bases. Germline values: CDR1 MNHNY, CDR2 SVGAGI (reference sequence). The V gene end was trimmed by 3 bases and the J gene end by 7 bases; junction bases not matched to a gene: 3. The CDR3 consists of 14 residues. The DNA for the CDR3 is TGTGCCAGCAGTTATGGGGGACAGAATTCACCCCTCCACTTT. The encoded protein is CASSYGGQNSPLHF.

The chain recombines TRBV7-3 with TRBJ2-7; 9 bases fit TRBD2. This CDR3 spans 16 amino acids. After removal of 1 base from V and 0 bases from J, the junction contained 4 bases not matched to a gene. The germline CDR1 and CDR2 sequences are SGHTA and FQGTGA. The CDR3: CASSLNPAGGSYEQYF. The DNA of the CDR3 is TGTGCCAGCAGCTTAAATCCAGCGGGGGGCTCCTACGAGCAGTACTTC.

The CDR3 is CASGKRGQETQYF. CDR3 DNA: TGTGCCAGCGGCAAGCGGGGGCAAGAGACCCAGTACTTC. V gene TRBV6-2 or TRBV6-3 combines with J gene TRBJ2-5; 8 bases are a match to TRBD2. The CDR3 has 13 amino acids. Germline CDR1 MNHEY, CDR2 SVGEGT. With 8 bases clipped from V and 2 bases from J, the junction kept 4 bases outside the gene matches.

V and J are TRBV25-1 and TRBJ2-3; D unresolved. Germline assignment: CDR1 MGHDK and CDR2 SYGVNS. The CDR3 sequence is 13 residues long. Between the trimmed V and J ends, which lost 8 bases and 5 bases, there was a span of 14 bases. DNA for the CDR3: TGTGCCAGCGTCGAGGCTATGAGAGATACGCAGTATTTT. This gives the protein CASVEAMRDTQYF.

This sequence joins TRBV3-1 and TRBJ2-7; unclear D gene. CDR1 and CDR2 from the germline V gene are LGHDT and YNNKEL (reference sequence). This CDR3 has 11 residues. The V and J ends lost 3 bases and 6 bases respectively, with 6 bases between them. The CDR3 coding sequence is TGTGCCAGCAGCCAGGGGTGCGAGCAGTACTTC. This sequence encodes CASSQGCEQYF.

The gene calls are TRBV7-9 and TRBJ2-2; TRBD1 matches 10 bases. The CDR3 totals 16 residues. The germline gives CDR1 SEHNR, CDR2 FQNEAQ (reference sequence). Germline trimming cut 4 bases from V and 2 bases from J; bases unmatched to any gene: 4. For the CDR3, the DNA is TGTGCCAGCAGCTCGGGACAGGGGACTAACACCGGGGAGCTGTTTTTT. Protein: CASSSGQGTNTGELFF.

Points on this clonotype: A junction end diverges from the germline sequence, so it may reflect a read error. The CDR3 sequence: CAGSLYRGSPEAFF. CDR3 sequence (DNA): TGTGCCGGCAGCTTATACAGGGGTTCACCTGAAGCTTTCTTT. The chain combines TRBV11-2 with TRBJ1-1; TRBD1 aligns across 7 bases. The CDR3 totals 14 residues. Germline assignment: CDR1 SGHAT and CDR2 FQNNGV.

This clonotype was counted once. Possible read error: a much larger clone is one base away. The V call is TRBV10-3, the J call TRBJ2-7, with D perhaps being TRBD1 or TRBD2 (6 bases each). Germline V gives CDR1 ENHRY, CDR2 SYGVKD. The CDR3 has 13 amino acids. The CDR3 sequence is CAITHSGAYGQYF. In DNA, the CDR3 is TGTGCCATCACCCACTCGGGGGCCTACGGGCAGTACTTC.

This clonotype was counted between two and nine times. This rearrangement joins TRBV2 to TRBJ2-2; D ambiguous. The CDR3 loop spans 13 amino acids. Germline V CDR1 and CDR2: SNHLY, FYNNEI. The ends were cut back, 0 bases at V and 6 bases at J, with 5 bases in the middle. The CDR3 reads CASSEARAGELFF. The DNA for the CDR3 is TGTGCCAGCAGTGAAGCCAGAGCCGGGGAGCTGTTTTTT.

The rearrangement joins TRBV30 to TRBJ1-6; D gene unclear. With 8 bases removed from V and 0 bases from J, the gap between germline ends came to 17 bases. The CDR3 length is 16 residues. CDR1 is GTSNPN, CDR2 SVGIG, per germline (reference sequence). CDR3 loop: CAGELWGSSYNSPLHF. CDR3 bases: TGTGCCGGCGAGTTGTGGGGAAGCTCCTATAATTCACCCCTCCACTTT.

This chain links TRBV12-3 or TRBV12-4 with TRBJ2-5; a possible D gene is TRBD1 (5 bases). V was clipped by 1 base and J by 5 bases, with 11 bases between them. The CDR3 has 14 residues. DNA of the CDR3: TGTGCCAGCAGTTTAGAGCAGGGCTGGGAGACCCAGTACTTC. Protein: CASSLEQGWETQYF.

As for this clonotype: One junction end does not reproduce the germline sequence, and a read error may be involved. This chain uses TRBV4-2 with TRBJ2-1, with 10 bases that match TRBD2. CDR1 LGHNA and CDR2 YNFKEQ come from the germline V gene. This CDR3 comprises 15 residues. The CDR3 loop is CASQKTLAGDNGQFF. CDR3 sequence (DNA): TGTGCCAGCCAAAAGACGCTAGCGGGAGACAATGGGCAGTTCTTC.

The J gene is TRBJ1-1, the V gene TRBV5-6; 9 bases are shared with TRBD1. Germline trimming cut 4 bases from V and 11 bases from J; bases unmatched to any gene: 9. Germline values: CDR1 SGHDT, CDR2 YYEEEE. The CDR3 extends over 13 amino acids. CDR3 residues: CASSLGQGLGAFF. In nucleotides, the CDR3 is TGTGCCAGCAGCCTGGGACAGGGTCTCGGTGCTTTCTTT.

The chain joins TRBV10-3 to TRBJ2-2, with 8 bases fitting TRBD2. With 6 bases clipped from V and 6 bases from J, the junction kept 6 bases outside the gene matches. Germline assignment: CDR1 ENHRY and CDR2 SYGVKD. This CDR3 spans 14 amino acids. This CDR3 reads CAIRGAGAAGELFF. DNA for the CDR3: TGTGCCATCAGAGGAGCGGGAGCGGCCGGGGAGCTGTTTTTT.

The rearrangement links TRBV25-1 to TRBJ2-7; 10 bases align to TRBD2. The CDR3 has 14 residues. Germline CDR1 reads MGHDK; CDR2 reads SYGVNS. Trimming removed 6 bases from V and 3 bases from J; junction bases left unmatched: 5. CDR3 sequence: CASSYIAGGYEQYF. CDR3 nucleotide sequence: TGTGCCAGCAGCTACATAGCGGGAGGCTACGAGCAGTACTTC.

The chain carries TRBV5-1 and TRBJ2-7; 8 nucleotides agree with TRBD1. The CDR3 loop spans 16 amino acids. Germline CDR1 and CDR2: SGHRS and YFSETQ. V lost 4 bases and J lost 2; bases outside the gene matches: 11. The CDR3 DNA is TGCGCCAGCAGCCCGAACGACAGGGGCGGTCCCTACGAGCAGTACTTC. Residues: CASSPNDRGGPYEQYF.

The rearrangement uses TRBV6-4 and TRBJ2-3; D gene unclear. The CDR3 runs to 11 residues. Trimming took 1 base from V and 7 from J, leaving 3 bases between them. The V gene's germline CDR1 is MRHNA and CDR2 SNTAGT. The CDR3 DNA sequence: TGTGCCAGCAGTGACTTCTATACGCAGTATTTT. Translation: CASSDFYTQYF.

The chain is built from TRBV20-1 and TRBJ1-2, with D unresolved. Deletions cut 5 bases from V and 1 base from J, with 5 bases between. Germline CDR1 is DFQATT and CDR2 is SNEGSKA (reference sequence). The CDR3 is 11 amino acids. CDR3 nucleotide sequence: TGCAGTGCTGCACGTAACTATGGCTACACCTTC. It yields the protein CSAARNYGYTF.

This rearrangement joins TRBV28 to TRBJ2-7, with TRBD1 identical over 8 bases. Per germline, CDR1 MDHEN and CDR2 SYDVKM. The CDR3 contains 18 residues. The trim removed 3 bases at V and 0 bases at J, leaving 13 bases unmatched. The CDR3 bases are TGTGCCAGCAGTTTTTTCGTACGGACAGGGAAAACCTCCTACGAGCAGTACTTC. It translates to CASSFFVRTGKTSYEQYF.

This clonotype appeared a few times. A read error may explain this, as a much larger clone is one base away. V gene TRBV27 combines with J gene TRBJ2-7; 7 nucleotides agree with TRBD1. Germline trimming cut 5 bases from V and 3 bases from J; bases unmatched to any gene: 4. The germline V gene has CDR1 MNHEY and CDR2 SMNVEV (reference sequence). This CDR3 spans 13 amino acids. CDR3 sequence (DNA): TGTGCCAGCAGTCAAGGACAGGACTACGAGCAGTACTTC. Encoded protein: CASSQGQDYEQYF.

This clonotype was counted a few times. The V and J genes are TRBV4-1 and TRBJ1-2; D perhaps matches TRBD1 (6 bases). V lost 5 bases, J lost 0 bases, and 13 bases lay in between. The germline CDR1 and CDR2 sequences are MGHRA and YSYEKL. The length of the CDR3 is 15 residues. CDR3 sequence: CASSTGYPTNYGYTF. The CDR3 DNA reads TGCGCCAGCAGCACAGGGTATCCTACTAACTATGGCTACACCTTC.

The chain combines TRBV7-8 with TRBJ2-2; perhaps TRBD2 as D (6 bases). The CDR3 consists of 16 residues. V was trimmed by 7 bases and J by 0 bases, leaving 15 bases between them. Germline CDR1 and CDR2: SGHVS and FQNEAQ. This chain's CDR3 is CASKTAGYSNTGELFF. DNA of the CDR3: TGTGCCAGCAAGACTGCGGGGTACTCGAACACCGGGGAGCTGTTTTTT.

This clonotype was found a few times. The chain carries TRBV20-1 and TRBJ2-7; D is perhaps TRBD1 (7 bases). Germline CDR1 DFQATT, CDR2 SNEGSKA (reference sequence). The CDR3 loop spans 14 amino acids. V was pared by 6 bases and J by 1 base, with 16 bases between. The CDR3 nucleotides are TGCAGTGCGGAAGACAGGGACTCATCCTACGAGCAGTACTTC. Translated, it gives CSAEDRDSSYEQYF.

This chain's CDR3 is CASSPPTGVMADTQYF. CDR3 coding DNA: TGTGCCAGCAGCCCGCCGACAGGGGTCATGGCAGATACGCAGTATTTT. The J gene is TRBJ2-3, the V gene TRBV28; TRBD1 aligns across 8 bases. The CDR3 contains 16 residues. Germline V gene sequence: CDR1 MDHEN, CDR2 SYDVKM. The ends lost 6 bases at V and 4 bases at J; junction bases unmatched: 12.

Only a few counts were recorded for this clonotype. The chain has TRBV18 and TRBJ2-4; D remains unclear. Trimming removed 5 bases at V and 0 bases at J, with 8 bases between. The CDR3 is 14 amino acids. The germline CDR1 and CDR2 sequences are KGHSH and LQKENI. CDR3 sequence: CASSSTEAKNIQYF. The CDR3 DNA is TGTGCCAGCTCATCGACGGAAGCCAAAAACATTCAGTACTTC. The complete variable domain, with remaining parts taken from reference TRBV18 and TRBJ2-4, reads NAGVMQNPRHLVRRRGQEARLRCSPMKGHSHVYWYRQLPEEGLKFMVYLQKENIIDESGMPKERFSAEFPKEGPSILRIQQVVRGDSAAYFCASSSTEAKNIQYFGAGTRLSVL.

This rearrangement joins TRBV11-2 to TRBJ2-5; D ambiguous. Judging by the DNA end, TRBJ2-7 fits better; the J call may be wrong. Germline V CDR1 and CDR2: SGHAT, FQNNGV. The CDR3 runs to 12 residues. CDR3 bases: TGTGCCAGCAGCTTAGATCTTTCCGAGCAGTACTTC. Translated, it gives CASSLDLSEQYF.